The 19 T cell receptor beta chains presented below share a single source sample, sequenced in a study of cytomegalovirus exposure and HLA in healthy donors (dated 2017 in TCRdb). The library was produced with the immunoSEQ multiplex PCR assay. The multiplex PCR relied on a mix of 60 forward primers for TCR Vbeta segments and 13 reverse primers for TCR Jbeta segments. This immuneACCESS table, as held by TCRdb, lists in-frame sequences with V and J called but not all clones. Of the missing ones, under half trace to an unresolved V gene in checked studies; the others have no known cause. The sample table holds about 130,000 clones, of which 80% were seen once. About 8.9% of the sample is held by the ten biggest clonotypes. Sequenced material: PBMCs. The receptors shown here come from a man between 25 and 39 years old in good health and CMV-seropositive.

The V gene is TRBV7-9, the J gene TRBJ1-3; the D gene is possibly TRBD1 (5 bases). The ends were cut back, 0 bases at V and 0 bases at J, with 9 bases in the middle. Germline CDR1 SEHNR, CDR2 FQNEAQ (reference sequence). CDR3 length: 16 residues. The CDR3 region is CASSLAQGISGNTIYF. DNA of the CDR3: TGTGCCAGCAGCTTAGCGCAGGGAATCTCTGGAAACACCATATATTTT.

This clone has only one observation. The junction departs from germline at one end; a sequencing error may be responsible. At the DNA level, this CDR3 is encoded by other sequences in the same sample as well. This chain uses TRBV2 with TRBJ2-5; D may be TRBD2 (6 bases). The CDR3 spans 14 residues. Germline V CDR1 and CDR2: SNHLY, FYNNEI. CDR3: CASSGGDRAETQYF. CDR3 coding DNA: TGTGCCAGCAGTGGGGGGGATAGGGCTGAGACTCAGTACTTC.

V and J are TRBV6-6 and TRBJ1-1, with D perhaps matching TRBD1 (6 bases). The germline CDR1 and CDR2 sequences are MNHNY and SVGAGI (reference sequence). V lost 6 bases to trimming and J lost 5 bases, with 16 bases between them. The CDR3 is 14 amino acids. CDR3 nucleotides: TGTGCCAGCAGACCTACAGGGAGGGGGACTGAAGCTTTCTTT. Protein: CASRPTGRGTEAFF.

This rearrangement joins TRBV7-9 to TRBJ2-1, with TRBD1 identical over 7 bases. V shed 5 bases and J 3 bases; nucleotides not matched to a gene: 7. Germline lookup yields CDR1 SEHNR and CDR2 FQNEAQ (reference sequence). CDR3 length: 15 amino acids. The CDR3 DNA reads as TGTGCCAGCAGCCCAGAGGGACAGTTCTACAATGAGCAGTTCTTC. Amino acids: CASSPEGQFYNEQFF. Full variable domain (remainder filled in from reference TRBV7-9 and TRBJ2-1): DTGVSQNPRHKITKRGQNVTFRCDPISEHNRLYWYRQTLGQGPEFLTYFQNEAQLEKSRLLSDRFSAERPKGSFSTLEIQRTEQGDSAMYLCASSPEGQFYNEQFFGPGTRLTVL.

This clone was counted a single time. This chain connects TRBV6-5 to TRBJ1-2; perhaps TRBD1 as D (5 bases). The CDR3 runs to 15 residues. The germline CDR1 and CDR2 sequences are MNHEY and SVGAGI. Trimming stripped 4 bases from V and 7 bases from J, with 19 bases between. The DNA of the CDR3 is TGTGCCAGCAGTTTCCGACAGACCACACGTGGTGGCTACACCTTC. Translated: CASSFRQTTRGGYTF.

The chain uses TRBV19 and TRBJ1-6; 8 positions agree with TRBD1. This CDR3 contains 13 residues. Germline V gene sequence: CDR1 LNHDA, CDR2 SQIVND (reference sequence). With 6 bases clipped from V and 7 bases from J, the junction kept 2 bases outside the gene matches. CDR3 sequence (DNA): TGTGCCAGTAGAGGGACAGGAAATTCACCCCTCCACTTT. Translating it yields CASRGTGNSPLHF.

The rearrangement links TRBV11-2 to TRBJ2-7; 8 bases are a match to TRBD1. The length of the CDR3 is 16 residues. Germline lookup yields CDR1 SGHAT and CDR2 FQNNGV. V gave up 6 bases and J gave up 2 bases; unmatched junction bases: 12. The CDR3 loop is CASSRPGQGVTYEQYF. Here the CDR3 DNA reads TGTGCCAGCAGTAGACCTGGACAGGGAGTAACCTACGAGCAGTACTTC.

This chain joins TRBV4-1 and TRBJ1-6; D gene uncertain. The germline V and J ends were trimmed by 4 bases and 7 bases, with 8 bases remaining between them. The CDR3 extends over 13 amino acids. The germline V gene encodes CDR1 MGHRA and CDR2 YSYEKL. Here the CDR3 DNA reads TGCGCCAGCAGCCTGAAGGAGAATTCACCCCTCCACTTT. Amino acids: CASSLKENSPLHF.

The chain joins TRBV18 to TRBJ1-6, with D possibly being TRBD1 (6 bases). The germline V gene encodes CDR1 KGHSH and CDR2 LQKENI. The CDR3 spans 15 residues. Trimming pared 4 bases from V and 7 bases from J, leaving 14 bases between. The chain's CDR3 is CASSLGTTLNSPLHF. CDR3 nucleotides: TGTGCCAGCTCACTCGGGACAACCCTCAATTCACCCCTCCACTTT.

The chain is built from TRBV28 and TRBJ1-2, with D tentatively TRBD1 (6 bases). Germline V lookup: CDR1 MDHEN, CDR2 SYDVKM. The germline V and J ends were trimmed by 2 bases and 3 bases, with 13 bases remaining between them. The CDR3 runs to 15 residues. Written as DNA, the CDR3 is TGTGCCAGCAGTTTACAGGGGTCCGCGGACTATGGCTACACCTTC. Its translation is CASSLQGSADYGYTF.

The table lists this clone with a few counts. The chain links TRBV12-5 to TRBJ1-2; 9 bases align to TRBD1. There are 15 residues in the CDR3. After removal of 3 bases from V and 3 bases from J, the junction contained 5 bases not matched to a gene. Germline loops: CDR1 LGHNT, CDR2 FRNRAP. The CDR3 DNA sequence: TGTGCTAGTGGTTTTGGGGACAGGGTTGACTATGGCTACACCTTC. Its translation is CASGFGDRVDYGYTF.

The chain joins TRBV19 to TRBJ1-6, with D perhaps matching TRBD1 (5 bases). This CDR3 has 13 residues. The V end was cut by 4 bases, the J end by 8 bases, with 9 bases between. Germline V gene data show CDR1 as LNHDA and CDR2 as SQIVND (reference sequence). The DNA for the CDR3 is TGTGCCAGTAGTAATGGGGGGTATTCACCCCTCCACTTT. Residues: CASSNGGYSPLHF.

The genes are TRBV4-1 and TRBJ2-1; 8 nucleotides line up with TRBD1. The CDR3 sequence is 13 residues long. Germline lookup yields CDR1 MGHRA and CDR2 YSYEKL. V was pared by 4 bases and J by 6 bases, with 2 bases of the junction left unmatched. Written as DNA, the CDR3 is TGCGCCAGCAGCCCCGGACAGGGCAATGAGCAGTTCTTC. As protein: CASSPGQGNEQFF.

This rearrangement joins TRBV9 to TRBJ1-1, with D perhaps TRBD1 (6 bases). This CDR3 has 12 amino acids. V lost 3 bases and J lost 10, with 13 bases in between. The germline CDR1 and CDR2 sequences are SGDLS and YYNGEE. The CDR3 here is CASSAGGRGAFF. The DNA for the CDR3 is TGTGCCAGCAGCGCCGGCGGCAGGGGAGCTTTCTTT.

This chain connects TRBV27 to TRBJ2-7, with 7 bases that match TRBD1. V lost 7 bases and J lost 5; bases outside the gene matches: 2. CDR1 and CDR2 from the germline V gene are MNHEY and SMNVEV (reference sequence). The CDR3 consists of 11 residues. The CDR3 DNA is TGTGCCAGCACGACAGGGCACGAGCAGTACTTC. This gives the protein CASTTGHEQYF.

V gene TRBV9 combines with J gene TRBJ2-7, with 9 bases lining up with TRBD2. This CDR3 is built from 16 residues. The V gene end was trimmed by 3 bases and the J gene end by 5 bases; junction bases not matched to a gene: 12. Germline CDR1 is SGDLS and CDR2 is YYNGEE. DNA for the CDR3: TGTGCCAGCAGCGATCCCCTAGCGGGGAGACGCCACGAGCAGTACTTC. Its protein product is CASSDPLAGRRHEQYF.

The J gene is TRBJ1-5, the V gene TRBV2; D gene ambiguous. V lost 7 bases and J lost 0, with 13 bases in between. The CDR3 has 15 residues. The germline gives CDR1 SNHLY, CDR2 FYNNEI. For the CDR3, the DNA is TGTGCCAGCACCCTAGCCCGGAATAGCAATCAGCCCCAGCATTTT. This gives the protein CASTLARNSNQPQHF. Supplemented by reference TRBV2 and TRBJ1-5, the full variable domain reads EPEVTQTPSHQVTQMGQEVILRCVPISNHLYFYWYRQILGQKVEFLVSFYNNEISEKSEIFDDQFSVERPDGSNFTLKIRSTKLEDSAMYFCASTLARNSNQPQHFGDGTRLSIL.

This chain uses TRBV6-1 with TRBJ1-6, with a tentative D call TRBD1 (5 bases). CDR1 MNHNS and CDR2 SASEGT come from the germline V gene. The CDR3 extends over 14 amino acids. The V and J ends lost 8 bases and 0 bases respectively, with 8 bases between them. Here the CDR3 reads CASGGGSYNSPLHF. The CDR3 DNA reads TGTGCCAGCGGCGGGGGCTCCTATAATTCACCCCTCCACTTT.

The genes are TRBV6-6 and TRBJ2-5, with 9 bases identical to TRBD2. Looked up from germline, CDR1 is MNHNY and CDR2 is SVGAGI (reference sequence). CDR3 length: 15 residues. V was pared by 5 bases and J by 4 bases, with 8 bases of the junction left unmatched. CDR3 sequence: CASSSGGGAGETQYF. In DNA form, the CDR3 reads TGTGCCAGCAGTAGCGGCGGGGGGGCGGGAGAGACCCAGTACTTC.